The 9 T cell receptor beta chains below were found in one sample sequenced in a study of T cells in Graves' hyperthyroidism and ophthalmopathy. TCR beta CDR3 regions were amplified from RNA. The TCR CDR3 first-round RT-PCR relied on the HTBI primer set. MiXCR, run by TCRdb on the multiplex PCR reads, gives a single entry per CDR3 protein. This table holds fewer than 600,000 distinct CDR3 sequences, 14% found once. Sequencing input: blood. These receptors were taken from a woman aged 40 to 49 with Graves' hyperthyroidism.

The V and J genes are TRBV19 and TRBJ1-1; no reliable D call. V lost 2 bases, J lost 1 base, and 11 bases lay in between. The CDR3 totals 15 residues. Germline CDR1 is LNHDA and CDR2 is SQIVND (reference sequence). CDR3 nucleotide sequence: TGTGCCAGTAGTATAACCCCCATACAGAACACTGAAGCTTTCTTT. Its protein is CASSITPIQNTEAFF.

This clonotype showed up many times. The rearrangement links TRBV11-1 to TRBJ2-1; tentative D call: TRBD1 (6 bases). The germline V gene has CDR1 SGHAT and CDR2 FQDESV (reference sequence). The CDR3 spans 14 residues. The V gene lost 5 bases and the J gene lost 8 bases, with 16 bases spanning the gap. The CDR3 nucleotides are TGTGCCAGCAGCGCCGCACAGGGTCTGGATGAGCAGTTCTTC. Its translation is CASSAAQGLDEQFF.

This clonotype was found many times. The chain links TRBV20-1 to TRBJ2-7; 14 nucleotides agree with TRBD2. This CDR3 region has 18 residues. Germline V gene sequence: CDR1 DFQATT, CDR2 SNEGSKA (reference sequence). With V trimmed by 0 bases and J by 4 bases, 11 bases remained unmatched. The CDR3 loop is CSAREGLAGAGRVYEQYF. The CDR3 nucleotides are TGCAGTGCTAGAGAGGGACTAGCGGGAGCGGGACGGGTGTACGAGCAGTACTTC.

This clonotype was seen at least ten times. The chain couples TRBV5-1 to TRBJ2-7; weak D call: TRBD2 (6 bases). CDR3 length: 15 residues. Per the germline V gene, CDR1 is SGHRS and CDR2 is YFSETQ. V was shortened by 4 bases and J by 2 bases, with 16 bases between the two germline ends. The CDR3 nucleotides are TGCGCCAGCAGCGCGGACGGCGGGATGGCCTACGAGCAGTACTTC. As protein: CASSADGGMAYEQYF. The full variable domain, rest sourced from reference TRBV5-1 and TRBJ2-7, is KAGVTQTPRYLIKTRGQQVTLSCSPISGHRSVSWYQQTPGQGLQFLFEYFSETQRNKGNFPGRFSGRQFSNSRSEMNVSTLELGDSALYLCASSADGGMAYEQYFGPGTRLTVT.

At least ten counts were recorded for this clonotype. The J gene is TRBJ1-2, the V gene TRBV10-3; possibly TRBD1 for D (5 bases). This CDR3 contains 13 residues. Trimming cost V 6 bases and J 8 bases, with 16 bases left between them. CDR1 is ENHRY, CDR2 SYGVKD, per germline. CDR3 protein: CAISGDRRMGYTF. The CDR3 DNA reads TGTGCCATCAGCGGGGACCGGAGGATGGGCTACACCTTC.

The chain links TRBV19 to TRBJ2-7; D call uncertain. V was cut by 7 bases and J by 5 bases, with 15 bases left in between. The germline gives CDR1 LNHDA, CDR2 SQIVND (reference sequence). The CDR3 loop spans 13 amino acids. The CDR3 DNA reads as TGTGCCAGTACCGCCTCTGGTGGAAACGAGCAGTACTTC. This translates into CASTASGGNEQYF.

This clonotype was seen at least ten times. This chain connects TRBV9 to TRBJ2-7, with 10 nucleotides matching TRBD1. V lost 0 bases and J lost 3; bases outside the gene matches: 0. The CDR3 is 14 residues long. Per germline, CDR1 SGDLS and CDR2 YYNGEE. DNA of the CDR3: TGTGCCAGCAGCGTAGGGGACAGGGGCTACGAGCAGTACTTC. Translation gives CASSVGDRGYEQYF.

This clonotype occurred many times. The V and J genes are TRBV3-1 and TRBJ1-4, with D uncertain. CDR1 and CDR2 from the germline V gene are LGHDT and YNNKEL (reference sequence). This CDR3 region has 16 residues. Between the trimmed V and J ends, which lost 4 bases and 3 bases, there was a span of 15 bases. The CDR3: CASSPIARAPNEKLFF. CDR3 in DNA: TGTGCCAGCAGCCCGATCGCTAGGGCCCCTAATGAAAAACTGTTTTTT.

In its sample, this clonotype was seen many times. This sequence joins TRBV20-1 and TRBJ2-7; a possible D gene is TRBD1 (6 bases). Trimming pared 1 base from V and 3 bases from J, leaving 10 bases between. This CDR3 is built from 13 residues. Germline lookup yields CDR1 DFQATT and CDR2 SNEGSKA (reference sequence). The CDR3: CSARGGHLYEQYF. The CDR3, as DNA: TGCAGTGCTAGAGGGGGACACCTCTACGAGCAGTACTTC.